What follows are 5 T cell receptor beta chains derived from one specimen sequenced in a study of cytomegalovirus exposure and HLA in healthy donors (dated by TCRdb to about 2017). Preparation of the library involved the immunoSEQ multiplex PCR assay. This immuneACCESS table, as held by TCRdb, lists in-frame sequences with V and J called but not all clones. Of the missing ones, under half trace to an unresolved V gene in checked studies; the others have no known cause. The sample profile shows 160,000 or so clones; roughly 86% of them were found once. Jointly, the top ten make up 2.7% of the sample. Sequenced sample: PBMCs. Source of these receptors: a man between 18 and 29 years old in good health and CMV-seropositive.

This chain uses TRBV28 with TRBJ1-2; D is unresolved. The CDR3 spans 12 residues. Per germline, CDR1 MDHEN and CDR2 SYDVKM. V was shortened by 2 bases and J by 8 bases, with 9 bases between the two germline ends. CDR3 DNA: TGTGCCAGCAGTTTAACTGGAGGGGGCTACACCTTC. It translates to CASSLTGGGYTF.

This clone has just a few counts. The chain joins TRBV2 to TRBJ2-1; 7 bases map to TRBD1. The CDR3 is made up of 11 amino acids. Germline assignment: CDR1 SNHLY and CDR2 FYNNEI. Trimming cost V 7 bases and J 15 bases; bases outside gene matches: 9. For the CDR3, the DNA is TGTGCCAGCATCCGGGGACAGAGTCCGTTCTTC. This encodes CASIRGQSPFF. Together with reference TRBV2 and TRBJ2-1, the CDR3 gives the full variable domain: EPEVTQTPSHQVTQMGQEVILRCVPISNHLYFYWYRQILGQKVEFLVSFYNNEISEKSEIFDDQFSVERPDGSNFTLKIRSTKLEDSAMYFCASIRGQSPFFGPGTRLTVL.

CDR3 residues: CASSEAAGDGNEQFF. CDR3 in DNA: TGTGCCAGCAGCGAGGCAGCGGGGGATGGGAATGAGCAGTTCTTC. This chain uses TRBV5-4 with TRBJ2-1; TRBD2 aligns across 8 bases. Germline loops: CDR1 SGHNT, CDR2 YYREEE (reference sequence). Trimming cost V 4 bases and J 7 bases; bases outside gene matches: 10. The CDR3 covers 15 residues. Variable domain in full (rest from reference TRBV5-4 and TRBJ2-1): ETGVTQSPTHLIKTRGQQVTLRCSSQSGHNTVSWYQQALGQGPQFIFQYYREEENGRGNFPPRFSGLQFPNYSSELNVNALELDDSALYLCASSEAAGDGNEQFFGPGTRLTVL.

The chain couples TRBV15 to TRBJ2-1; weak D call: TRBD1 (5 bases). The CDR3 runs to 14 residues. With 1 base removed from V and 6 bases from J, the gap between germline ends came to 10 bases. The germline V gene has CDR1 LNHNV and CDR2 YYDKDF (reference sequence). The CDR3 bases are TGTGCCACCAGCAGAGGAGGCAGGGTCAATGAGCAGTTCTTC. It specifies CATSRGGRVNEQFF. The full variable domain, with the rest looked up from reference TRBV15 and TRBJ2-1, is DAMVIQNPRYQVTQFGKPVTLSCSQTLNHNVMYWYQQKSSQAPKLLFHYYDKDFNNEADTPDNFQSRRPNTSFCFLDIRSPGLGDTAMYLCATSRGGRVNEQFFGPGTRLTVL.

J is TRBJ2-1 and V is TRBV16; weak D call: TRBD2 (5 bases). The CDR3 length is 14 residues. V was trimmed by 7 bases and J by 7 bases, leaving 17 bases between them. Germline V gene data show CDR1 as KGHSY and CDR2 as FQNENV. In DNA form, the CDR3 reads TGTGCCAGCACCACCCCGGGGTCGGGGAATGAGCAGTTCTTC. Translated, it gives CASTTPGSGNEQFF.